These T cell receptor beta chains were read from a single sample in a study. A single record per CDR3 protein comes from TCRdb applying MiXCR to the RT-PCR reads. The data show 650,000 to 800,000 distinct CDR3 sequences, with over 12% seen just once and 3.6% held by the top ten. Sequenced material: memory CD4+ T cells from blood. The receptors stem from a female donor in good health, serving as a healthy control. Both conserved end residues are part of each CDR3. Fields, in order: D gene, clone size, V gene, J gene, CDR3 protein, CDR3 DNA. The D gene is left open where the match is weak. Size is omitted from some rows. Given values are once, few, many or a class for expanded clones.

D gene: NA
clone size: few
V gene: TRBV6-4
J gene: TRBJ2-5
CDR3 protein: CASSDWIRTETQYF
CDR3 DNA: TGTGCCAGCAGTGACTGGATACGAACCGAGACCCAGTACTTC

D gene: NA
clone size: many
V gene: TRBV6-2/TRBV6-3
J gene: TRBJ1-6
CDR3 protein: CASSTYKTGASGDSPLHF
CDR3 DNA: TGTGCCAGCAGCACTTATAAGACAGGCGCGTCGGGGGATTCACCCCTCCACTTT

D gene: NA
clone size: few
V gene: TRBV6-6
J gene: TRBJ2-7
CDR3 protein: CASSQNGGPYEQYF
CDR3 DNA: TGTGCCAGCAGTCAAAATGGAGGACCCTACGAGCAGTACTTC

D gene: NA
clone size: many
V gene: TRBV6-5
J gene: TRBJ2-3
CDR3 protein: CASSYSKSRDTQYF
CDR3 DNA: TGTGCCAGCAGTTACTCGAAATCGAGAGATACGCAGTATTTT

D gene: NA
clone size: NA
V gene: TRBV11-2
J gene: TRBJ2-4
CDR3 protein: CASSPLGGQNIQYF
CDR3 DNA: TGTGCCAGCAGCCCGCTGGGGGGACAAAACATTCAGTACTTC

D gene: TRBD2
clone size: NA
V gene: TRBV20-1
J gene: TRBJ2-3
CDR3 protein: CSARREGTDTQYF
CDR3 DNA: TGCAGTGCTAGACGGGAGGGCACAGATACGCAGTATTTT

D gene: TRBD2
clone size: NA
V gene: TRBV4-1
J gene: TRBJ2-2
CDR3 protein: CASSPSTPTSGRINTGELFF
CDR3 DNA: TGCGCCAGCAGCCCCTCTACACCGACTAGCGGGAGGATAAACACCGGGGAGCTGTTTTTT

D gene: NA
clone size: NA
V gene: TRBV19
J gene: TRBJ1-2
CDR3 protein: CASSIGRMGYTF
CDR3 DNA: TGTGCCAGTAGTATCGGTCGAATGGGCTACACCTTC

D gene: NA
clone size: few
V gene: TRBV10-3
J gene: TRBJ1-1
CDR3 protein: CATGHPSNTEAFF
CDR3 DNA: TGTGCCACTGGACACCCGTCGAACACTGAAGCTTTCTTT

D gene: TRBD1
clone size: few
V gene: TRBV9
J gene: TRBJ2-3
CDR3 protein: CASSAGTGSFDAQYF
CDR3 DNA: TGTGCCAGCAGTGCTGGGACAGGGAGTTTTGATGCGCAGTATTTT

D gene: TRBD1
clone size: NA
V gene: TRBV5-4
J gene: TRBJ2-2
CDR3 protein: CASSAGQAEAGELFF
CDR3 DNA: TGTGCCAGCAGCGCGGGACAGGCAGAGGCCGGGGAGCTGTTTTTT

D gene: TRBD1
clone size: many
V gene: TRBV20-1
J gene: TRBJ2-7
CDR3 protein: CSVRPGTGVYEQYF
CDR3 DNA: TGCAGTGTTAGACCCGGGACAGGGGTCTACGAGCAGTACTTC

D gene: TRBD2
clone size: NA
V gene: TRBV10-3
J gene: TRBJ2-7
CDR3 protein: CAIFSGSKNEQYF
CDR3 DNA: TGTGCCATCTTTAGCGGGAGTAAGAACGAGCAGTACTTC

D gene: NA
clone size: many
V gene: TRBV6-2/TRBV6-3
J gene: TRBJ2-1
CDR3 protein: CASNRPTLLRGEQFF
CDR3 DNA: TGTGCCAGCAACCGCCCGACCCTCCTCAGGGGCGAGCAGTTCTTC

D gene: NA
clone size: few
V gene: TRBV20-1
J gene: TRBJ2-3
CDR3 protein: CSAQTDTSTDTQYF
CDR3 DNA: TGCAGTGCCCAGACAGATACTAGCACAGATACGCAGTATTTT

D gene: NA
clone size: NA
V gene: TRBV7-9
J gene: TRBJ1-1
CDR3 protein: CASTSRGAGRTEAFF
CDR3 DNA: TGTGCCAGCACCTCGCGAGGGGCAGGGCGGACTGAAGCTTTCTTT

D gene: NA
clone size: few
V gene: TRBV4-2
J gene: TRBJ1-1
CDR3 protein: CASSQDWGNEAFF
CDR3 DNA: TGTGCCAGCAGCCAAGATTGGGGGAATGAAGCTTTCTTT

D gene: TRBD1
clone size: NA
V gene: TRBV28
J gene: TRBJ1-5
CDR3 protein: CASSLVRGQGPQHF
CDR3 DNA: TGTGCCAGCAGTTTGGTCAGGGGGCAAGGTCCCCAGCATTTT

D gene: NA
clone size: few
V gene: TRBV7-3
J gene: TRBJ1-4
CDR3 protein: CASSLIPKVPAGRNEKLFF
CDR3 DNA: TGTGCCAGCAGCTTAATCCCCAAAGTCCCTGCAGGTCGAAATGAAAAACTGTTTTTT

D gene: TRBD2
clone size: few
V gene: TRBV5-1
J gene: TRBJ2-1
CDR3 protein: CASSFQGASGAYNEQFF
CDR3 DNA: TGCGCCAGCAGCTTTCAAGGGGCTAGCGGGGCTTACAATGAGCAGTTCTTC

D gene: NA
clone size: NA
V gene: TRBV6-5
J gene: TRBJ1-4
CDR3 protein: CASSYSRGEILFF
CDR3 DNA: TGTGCCAGCAGTTACAGCAGGGGTGAAATACTGTTTTTT

D gene: NA
clone size: many
V gene: TRBV12-3/TRBV12-4
J gene: TRBJ2-5
CDR3 protein: CASSQDTGQTQYF
CDR3 DNA: TGTGCCAGCAGCCAAGACACTGGTCAGACCCAGTACTTC